This passage covers 29 T cell receptor beta chains from one sample sequenced in a study of T cell responses to AZD1222 COVID-19 vaccine. Assay used: immunoSEQ multiplex PCR; TCRdb lists only in-frame clones, some missing. The data show 200,000 to 250,000 clones, around 94% seen once. The specimen was peripheral blood, collected 28 days after the second dose of the MenACWY control vaccine. All receptors derive from an adult who received the MenACWY meningococcal vaccine as a control.

The rearrangement joins TRBV18 to TRBJ2-1, with 12 bases lining up with TRBD2. The CDR3 consists of 16 residues. Germline trimming cut 1 base from V and 8 bases from J; bases unmatched to any gene: 6. Germline V lookup: CDR1 KGHSH, CDR2 LQKENI. The CDR3 bases are TGTGCCAGCTCACCACTGCCTAGCGGGAGGGGCTATGAGCAGTTCTTC. Its translation is CASSPLPSGRGYEQFF.

The genes are TRBV11-2 and TRBJ2-5; a possible D gene is TRBD2 (5 bases). Trimming took off 5 bases at V and 0 bases at J, with 16 bases between the two ends. CDR1 and CDR2 from the germline V gene are SGHAT and FQNNGV. The CDR3 is made up of 16 amino acids. CDR3 region: CASSLGPGGYQETQYF. In DNA, the CDR3 is TGTGCCAGCAGCCTAGGACCCGGCGGGTACCAAGAGACCCAGTACTTC.

Regarding this clone: This CDR3 is also generated by other DNA sequences in the sample. The rearrangement joins TRBV18 to TRBJ2-7, with D possibly matching TRBD2 (5 bases). This CDR3 has 14 residues. Germline assignment: CDR1 KGHSH and CDR2 LQKENI. V was shortened by 3 bases and J by 1 base, with 10 bases between the two germline ends. The CDR3, as DNA: TGTGCCAGCTCACCGAGCGAGGGATCCTACGAGCAGTACTTC. Amino acid sequence: CASSPSEGSYEQYF.

The rearrangement joins TRBV30 to TRBJ1-5; the match to TRBD1 covers 7 bases. CDR1 and CDR2 from the germline V gene are GTSNPN and SVGIG (reference sequence). The trim removed 0 bases at V and 7 bases at J, leaving 6 bases unmatched. The CDR3 consists of 14 residues. The CDR3 DNA reads as TGTGCCTGGAGTGTAGAGGGGGCTCGGCAGCCCCAGCATTTT. Residues: CAWSVEGARQPQHF. The variable domain in full, with the rest retrieved from reference TRBV30 and TRBJ1-5, is SQTIHQWPATLVQPVGSPLSLECTVEGTSNPNLYWYRQAAGRGLQLLFYSVGIGQISSEVPQNLSASRPQDRQFILSSKKLLLSDSGFYLCAWSVEGARQPQHFGDGTRLSIL.

The chain combines TRBV5-8 with TRBJ2-3; D may correspond to TRBD1 or TRBD2 (6 bases each). Trimming left V 0 bases short and J 4 bases short, with 15 bases between. The CDR3 has 16 residues. Germline V gene lookup returns CDR1 SGHTS and CDR2 YDEGEE. The CDR3 coding sequence is TGTGCCAGCAGCTTGGATTCGGGGGCGCCGGCAGATACGCAGTATTTT. Its translation is CASSLDSGAPADTQYF.

The chain couples TRBV27 to TRBJ1-2; no firm D call. Germline loops: CDR1 MNHEY, CDR2 SMNVEV (reference sequence). Trimming took 7 bases from V and 5 from J, leaving 17 bases between them. The CDR3 contains 14 residues. The CDR3 is CASTDRGGPYGYTF. The CDR3 DNA reads TGTGCCAGCACCGACCGTGGAGGCCCTTATGGCTACACCTTC.

The gene calls are TRBV28 and TRBJ2-7, with 11 nucleotides matching TRBD2. The CDR3 has 15 amino acids. Germline V gene sequence: CDR1 MDHEN, CDR2 SYDVKM. With 5 bases clipped from V and 2 bases from J, the junction kept 5 bases outside the gene matches. DNA of the CDR3: TGTGCCAGCAGTCATCCTAGCGGGGGGACCTACGAGCAGTACTTC. Its translation: CASSHPSGGTYEQYF.

The CDR3 sequence: CASSTGTQVGDTQYF. In DNA, the CDR3 is TGCGCCAGCAGCACGGGGACCCAAGTGGGAGATACGCAGTATTTT. This sequence joins TRBV5-1 and TRBJ2-3, with D possibly being TRBD1 or TRBD2 (5 bases each). Germline V lookup: CDR1 SGHRS, CDR2 YFSETQ. Trimming left V 4 bases short and J 5 bases short, with 17 bases between. The CDR3 is 15 residues long.

This rearrangement joins TRBV30 to TRBJ2-7, with TRBD1 as a possible D gene (6 bases). CDR3 length equals 14 residues. The germline V gene encodes CDR1 GTSNPN and CDR2 SVGIG (reference sequence). The V end lost 3 bases, the J end lost 6 bases, and 18 bases lay between the germline ends. In nucleotides, the CDR3 is TGTGCCTGGAGCTTTGGGACAAGGGCTGCCGAGCAGTACTTC. Translation: CAWSFGTRAAEQYF. Variable domain in full (rest from reference TRBV30 and TRBJ2-7): SQTIHQWPATLVQPVGSPLSLECTVEGTSNPNLYWYRQAAGRGLQLLFYSVGIGQISSEVPQNLSASRPQDRQFILSSKKLLLSDSGFYLCAWSFGTRAAEQYFGPGTRLTVT.

The chain carries TRBV2 and TRBJ1-1; no clear D gene. The CDR3 has 12 amino acids. Germline-derived CDR1 and CDR2 are SNHLY and FYNNEI. With 7 bases removed from V and 6 bases from J, the gap between germline ends came to 12 bases. CDR3 sequence: CASTFREAEAFF. In DNA form, the CDR3 reads TGTGCCAGCACTTTCCGGGAGGCTGAAGCTTTCTTT.

As DNA, the CDR3 is TGTGCCAGCAGCCCCCCCGACGGTACAAATTCACCCCTCCACTTT. The encoded protein is CASSPPDGTNSPLHF. This chain links TRBV5-4 with TRBJ1-6; D is unclear. CDR3 length: 15 amino acids. CDR1 and CDR2 from the germline V gene are SGHNT and YYREEE (reference sequence). V was shortened by 4 bases and J by 7 bases, with 15 bases between the two germline ends.

This chain uses TRBV7-3 with TRBJ2-3; D not certain. The germline V gene encodes CDR1 SGHTA and CDR2 FQGTGA. The CDR3 runs to 15 residues. Trimming cost V 0 bases and J 1 base, with 8 bases left between them. CDR3 loop: CASSLTQAGTDTQYF. The CDR3 DNA follows: TGTGCCAGCAGCTTAACTCAGGCCGGCACAGATACGCAGTATTTT.

The gene calls are TRBV28 and TRBJ2-2; D may be TRBD2 (5 bases). This CDR3 spans 17 amino acids. V was clipped by 7 bases and J by 4 bases, with 22 bases between them. CDR1 MDHEN and CDR2 SYDVKM come from the germline V gene. The CDR3 loop is CASTNYGGPVSTGELFF. The CDR3 DNA sequence: TGTGCCAGCACCAATTACGGAGGACCAGTTTCCACCGGGGAGCTGTTTTTT.

The chain links TRBV18 to TRBJ2-1; no firm D call. Germline V gives CDR1 KGHSH, CDR2 LQKENI. The CDR3 has 14 residues. V dropped 3 bases and J dropped 5 bases, with 11 bases sitting between them. Here the CDR3 DNA reads TGTGCCAGCTCACCCAGCAGATACAACAATGAGCAGTTCTTC. It is translated as CASSPSRYNNEQFF.

V gene TRBV9 combines with J gene TRBJ2-1; TRBD2 aligns across 9 bases. V was clipped by 0 bases and J by 4 bases; unmatched bases: 5. The germline V gene encodes CDR1 SGDLS and CDR2 YYNGEE. This CDR3 region has 16 residues. In nucleotides, the CDR3 is TGTGCCAGCAGCGTAGATAGCGGGGGATTTTACAATGAGCAGTTCTTC. This codes for CASSVDSGGFYNEQFF.

The V call is TRBV7-9, the J call TRBJ1-3; no clear D gene. The CDR3 runs to 12 residues. In germline, CDR1 is SEHNR, CDR2 FQNEAQ (reference sequence). V gave up 5 bases and J gave up 8 bases, with 10 bases separating them. The CDR3 DNA follows: TGTGCCAGCAGCCGCTACGCAGACACCATATATTTT. Its translation is CASSRYADTIYF.

The chain couples TRBV9 to TRBJ1-4, with D possibly being TRBD1 (6 bases). Looked up from germline, CDR1 is SGDLS and CDR2 is YYNGEE. This CDR3 has 13 amino acids. Between the trimmed V and J ends, which lost 5 bases and 5 bases, there was a span of 10 bases. CDR3 nucleotides: TGTGCCAGCAGAGGGGGGGCGAATGAAAAACTGTTTTTT. It translates to CASRGGANEKLFF.

The chain combines TRBV19 with TRBJ2-7, with TRBD1 matching 8 bases. Germline V lookup: CDR1 LNHDA, CDR2 SQIVND (reference sequence). The CDR3 contains 17 residues. Unmatched junction bases numbered 14, after V lost 3 bases and J lost 4 bases. The CDR3 sequence is CASSITPLRTGKYEQYF. The CDR3 bases are TGTGCCAGTAGTATTACCCCACTTCGGACAGGGAAGTACGAGCAGTACTTC.

This chain uses TRBV28 with TRBJ1-1; unclear D gene. V gave up 5 bases and J gave up 0 bases, with 28 bases separating them. CDR3 length: 20 residues. Germline values: CDR1 MDHEN, CDR2 SYDVKM. The CDR3 sequence is CASSPQVVFGENYMNTEAFF. The DNA for the CDR3 is TGTGCCAGCAGTCCCCAGGTGGTTTTCGGGGAAAACTACATGAACACTGAAGCTTTCTTT.

The chain links TRBV15 to TRBJ2-5; 9 bases are a match to TRBD1. V shed 3 bases, J shed 3 bases, and the junction held 5 bases outside the gene matches. The CDR3 extends over 15 amino acids. Germline V gene data show CDR1 as LNHNV and CDR2 as YYDKDF (reference sequence). This CDR3 reads CATSRGQGAKETQYF. CDR3 in DNA: TGTGCCACCAGCAGGGGACAGGGAGCTAAAGAGACCCAGTACTTC.

The CDR3 protein is CASSDSRVAGEAKNIQYF. The CDR3 DNA reads as TGTGCCAGCAGTGACTCGAGGGTGGCGGGAGAGGCCAAAAACATTCAGTACTTC. The gene calls are TRBV6-4 and TRBJ2-4; the match to TRBD2 covers 7 bases. Germline assignment: CDR1 MRHNA and CDR2 SNTAGT. The CDR3 totals 18 residues. Trimming at V came to 0 bases and at J to 1 base, leaving 9 bases not matched to a gene.

The V and J genes are TRBV2 and TRBJ2-2, with unresolved D. The CDR3 totals 14 residues. Germline V gene lookup returns CDR1 SNHLY and CDR2 FYNNEI. V dropped 3 bases and J dropped 1 base, with 6 bases sitting between them. The CDR3 DNA reads as TGTGCCAGCAGTGACCTCAAGAACACCGGGGAGCTGTTTTTT. Its translation is CASSDLKNTGELFF.

CDR3 protein: CASSLGLPYNEQFF. CDR3 sequence (DNA): TGTGCCAGCAGCCTGGGACTACCTTACAATGAGCAGTTCTTC. The chain joins TRBV3-1 (or the pseudogene TRBV3-2) to TRBJ2-1; 7 nucleotides match TRBD2. The trim removed 4 bases at V and 4 bases at J, leaving 4 bases unmatched. Germline CDR1 LGHDT, CDR2 YNNKEL (reference sequence). The CDR3 covers 14 residues.

This chain connects TRBV21-1 to TRBJ2-7; the table assigns TRBD1, which was not confirmed against the DNA. TRBV21-1 is assigned pseudogene status. This CDR3 has 14 residues. CDR3 coding DNA: TGTGCCAGCAGCAAGGGGACAGCCCCCTACGAGCAGTACTTC. Translation: CASSKGTAPYEQYF.

The chain is built from TRBV28 and TRBJ2-5, with 7 bases that match TRBD2. Germline V CDR1 and CDR2: MDHEN, SYDVKM. V lost 4 bases to trimming and J lost 1 base; unmatched junction nucleotides: 9. The CDR3 extends over 16 amino acids. The CDR3 sequence: CASSWSGEGTQETQYF. CDR3 DNA: TGTGCCAGCAGTTGGAGCGGGGAAGGGACCCAAGAGACCCAGTACTTC.

Here the CDR3 DNA reads TGTGCCAGCTCACCTGCTCACCCCCCTCAGGGCTTGAGAGGCTACACCTTC. As protein: CASSPAHPPQGLRGYTF. J is TRBJ1-2 and V is TRBV18, with D perhaps TRBD1 (5 bases). The CDR3 is made up of 17 amino acids. Trimming took 3 bases from V and 8 from J, leaving 25 bases between them. CDR1 KGHSH and CDR2 LQKENI come from the germline V gene.

This sequence joins TRBV5-6 and TRBJ1-6; D call uncertain. V shed 1 base and J shed 7 bases, with 12 bases lying between them. CDR3 length: 15 amino acids. CDR1 and CDR2 from the germline V gene are SGHDT and YYEEEE. The CDR3 nucleotides read TGTGCCAGCAGCTTGCTGCGCAGACCAAATTCACCCCTCCACTTT. This encodes CASSLLRRPNSPLHF.

J is TRBJ2-2 and V is TRBV4-2; TRBD2 matches 9 bases. With 0 bases clipped from V and 3 bases from J, the junction kept 11 bases outside the gene matches. CDR3 size: 19 residues. Germline V gives CDR1 LGHNA, CDR2 YNFKEQ. This chain's CDR3 is CASSQELRPGLADTGELFF. The CDR3 DNA reads as TGTGCCAGCAGCCAAGAATTGCGTCCGGGACTAGCTGACACCGGGGAGCTGTTTTTT.

The CDR3 sequence: CASSAQRGLYNEQFF. The CDR3 DNA follows: TGTGCCAGCAGCGCCCAGCGGGGGCTCTACAATGAGCAGTTCTTC. The V call is TRBV7-6, the J call TRBJ2-1; 8 bases map to TRBD2. The CDR3 extends over 15 amino acids. Per germline, CDR1 SGHVS and CDR2 FNYEAQ. The V segment lost 5 bases and the J segment 3 bases; nucleotides outside the gene matches: 6.